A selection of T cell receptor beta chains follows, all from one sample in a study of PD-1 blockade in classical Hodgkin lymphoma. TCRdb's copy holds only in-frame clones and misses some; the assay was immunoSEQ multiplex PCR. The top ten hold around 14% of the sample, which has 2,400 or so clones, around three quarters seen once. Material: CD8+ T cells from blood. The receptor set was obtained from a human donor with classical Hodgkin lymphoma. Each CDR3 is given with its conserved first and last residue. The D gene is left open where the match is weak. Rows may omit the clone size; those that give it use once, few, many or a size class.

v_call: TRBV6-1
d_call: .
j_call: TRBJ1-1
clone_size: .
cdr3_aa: CASPPGGNEAFF
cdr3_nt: TGTGCCAGCCCCCCTGGGGGGAATGAAGCTTTCTTT

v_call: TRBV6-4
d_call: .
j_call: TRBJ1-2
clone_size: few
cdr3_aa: CASSDFFGGYTF
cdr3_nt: TGTGCCAGCAGTGACTTCTTCGGGGGCTACACCTTC

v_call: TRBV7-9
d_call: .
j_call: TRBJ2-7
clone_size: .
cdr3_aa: CASSQDKGVYEQYF
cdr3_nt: TGTGCCAGCAGTCAGGACAAGGGAGTCTACGAGCAGTACTTC

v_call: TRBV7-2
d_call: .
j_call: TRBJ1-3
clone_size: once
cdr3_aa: CASSSGVVGARGNTIYF
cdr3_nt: TGTGCCAGCAGCTCCGGGGTCGTGGGGGCGCGCGGAAACACCATATATTTT

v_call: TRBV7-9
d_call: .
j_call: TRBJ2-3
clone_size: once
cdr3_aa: CASSYLLGTDTQYF
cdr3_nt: TGTGCCAGCAGCTATCTCTTGGGCACAGATACGCAGTATTTT

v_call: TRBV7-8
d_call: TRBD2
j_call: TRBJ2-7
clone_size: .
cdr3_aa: CASSGTSGRIGNEQYF
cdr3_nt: TGTGCCAGCAGCGGGACTAGCGGGAGAATAGGGAACGAGCAGTACTTC

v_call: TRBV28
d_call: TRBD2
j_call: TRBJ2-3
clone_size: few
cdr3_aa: CASTLGLAVTDTQYF
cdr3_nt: TGTGCCAGCACTTTAGGGCTAGCGGTAACAGATACGCAGTATTTT

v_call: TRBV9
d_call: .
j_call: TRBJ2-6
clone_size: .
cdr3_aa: CASSASGANVLTF
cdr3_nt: TGTGCCAGCAGCGCCTCTGGGGCCAACGTCCTGACTTTC

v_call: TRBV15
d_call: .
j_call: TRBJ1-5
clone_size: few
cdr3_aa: CATSRVGGRNQPQHF
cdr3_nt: TGTGCCACCAGCAGAGTCGGGGGTCGCAATCAGCCCCAGCATTTT

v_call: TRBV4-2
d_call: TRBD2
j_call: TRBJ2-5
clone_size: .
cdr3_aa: CASSQDRGGQETQYF
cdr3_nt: TGTGCCAGCAGCCAAGATCGGGGGGGCCAAGAGACCCAGTACTTC

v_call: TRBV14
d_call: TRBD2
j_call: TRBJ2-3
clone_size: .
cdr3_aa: CASSPLAGGSDTQYF
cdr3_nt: TGTGCCAGCAGCCCCTTAGCGGGGGGAAGCGATACGCAGTATTTT

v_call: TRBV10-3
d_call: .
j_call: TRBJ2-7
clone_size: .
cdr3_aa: CAISERAGKAYEQYF
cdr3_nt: TGTGCCATCAGTGAGCGGGCGGGGAAGGCCTACGAGCAGTACTTC

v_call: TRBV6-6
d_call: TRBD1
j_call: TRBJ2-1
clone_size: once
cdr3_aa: CASSQNRQGEKFF
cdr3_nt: TGTGCCAGCAGTCAAAACCGACAGGGGGAGAAGTTCTTC

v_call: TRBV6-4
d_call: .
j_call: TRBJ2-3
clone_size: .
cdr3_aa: CASSVDIGDTQYF
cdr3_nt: TGTGCCAGCAGTGTCGACATAGGAGATACGCAGTATTTT

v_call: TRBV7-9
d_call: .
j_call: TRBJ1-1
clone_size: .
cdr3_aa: CASSFTAEAFF
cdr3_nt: TGTGCCAGCAGCTTTACCGCTGAAGCTTTCTTT

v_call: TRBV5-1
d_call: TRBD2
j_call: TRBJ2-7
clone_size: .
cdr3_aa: CASSLTSGDEQYF
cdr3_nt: TGCGCCAGCAGCTTGACTAGCGGGGACGAGCAGTACTTC

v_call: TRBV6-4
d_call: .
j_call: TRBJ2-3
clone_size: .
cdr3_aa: CASSEGGISTDTQYF
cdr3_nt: TGTGCCAGCAGTGAAGGCGGGATAAGCACAGATACGCAGTATTTT

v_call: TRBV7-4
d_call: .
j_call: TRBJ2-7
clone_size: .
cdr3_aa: CASSQSSYEQYF
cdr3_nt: TGTGCCAGCAGCCAATCCTCCTACGAGCAGTACTTC

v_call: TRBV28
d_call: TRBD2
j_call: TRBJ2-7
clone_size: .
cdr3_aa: CASSLFAGLAESYYEQYF
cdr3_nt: TGTGCCAGCAGTTTATTCGCCGGACTAGCGGAGAGTTACTACGAGCAGTACTTC

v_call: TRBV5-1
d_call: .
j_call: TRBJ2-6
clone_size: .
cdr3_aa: CASSHGGRGSVDPGANVLTF
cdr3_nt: TGCGCCAGCAGCCATGGGGGGAGAGGGTCGGTAGACCCTGGGGCCAACGTCCTGACTTTC

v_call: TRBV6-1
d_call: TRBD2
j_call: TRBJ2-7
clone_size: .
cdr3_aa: CASSEQAGGPREQYF
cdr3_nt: TGTGCCAGCAGTGAACAAGCGGGAGGGCCCCGGGAGCAGTACTTC

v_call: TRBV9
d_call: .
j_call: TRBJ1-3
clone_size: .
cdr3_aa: CASSPSRTTVADTIYF
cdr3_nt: TGTGCCAGCAGCCCCTCCAGGACCACCGTGGCGGACACCATATATTTT

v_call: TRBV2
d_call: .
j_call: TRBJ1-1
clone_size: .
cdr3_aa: CASARGTNTEAFF
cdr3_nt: TGTGCCAGCGCACGGGGGACAAACACTGAAGCTTTCTTT

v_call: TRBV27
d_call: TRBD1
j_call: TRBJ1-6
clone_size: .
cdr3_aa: CASSPLGGEGASGNSPLHF
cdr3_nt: TGTGCCAGCAGCCCCTTGGGGGGCGAGGGGGCAAGCGGTAATTCACCCCTCCACTTT

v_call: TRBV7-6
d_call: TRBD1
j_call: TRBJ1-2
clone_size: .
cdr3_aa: CASSFDRGRGYTF
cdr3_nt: TGTGCCAGCAGCTTCGACAGGGGACGCGGCTACACCTTC

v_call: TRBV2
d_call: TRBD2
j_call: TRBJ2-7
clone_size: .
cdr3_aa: CASILLSRGAIGGQYF
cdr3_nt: TGTGCCAGCATCCTCTTGTCGCGGGGGGCCATTGGGGGACAGTACTTC

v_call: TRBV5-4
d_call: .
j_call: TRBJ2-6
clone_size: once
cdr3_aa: CASSILGSGANVLTF
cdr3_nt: TGTGCCAGCAGCATCCTAGGCAGTGGGGCCAACGTCCTGACTTTC

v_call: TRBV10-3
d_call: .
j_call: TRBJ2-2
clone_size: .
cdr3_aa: CAISESTSIGELFF
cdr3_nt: TGTGCCATCAGTGAGTCCACTTCTATCGGGGAGCTGTTTTTT

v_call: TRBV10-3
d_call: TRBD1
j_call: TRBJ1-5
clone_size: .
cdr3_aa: CAISEGQGAQPQHF
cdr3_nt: TGTGCCATCAGTGAAGGACAGGGGGCACAGCCCCAGCATTTT

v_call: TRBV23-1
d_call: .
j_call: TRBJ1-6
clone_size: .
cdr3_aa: CASSQSASDSPLHF
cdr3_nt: TGCGCCAGCAGTCAATCGGCGTCGGATTCACCCCTCCACTTT

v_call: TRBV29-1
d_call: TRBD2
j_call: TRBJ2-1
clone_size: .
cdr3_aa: CRESSGRAPKRNEQFF
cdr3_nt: TGCAGGGAATCTAGCGGGAGGGCCCCTAAGCGAAATGAGCAGTTCTTC

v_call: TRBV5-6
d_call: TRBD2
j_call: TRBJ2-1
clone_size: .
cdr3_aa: CASSFLTSGRYNEQFF
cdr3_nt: TGTGCCAGCAGCTTCCTTACTAGCGGGAGGTACAATGAGCAGTTCTTC

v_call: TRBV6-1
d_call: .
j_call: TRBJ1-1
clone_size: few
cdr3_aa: CASSEGLAENTEAFF
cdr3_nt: TGTGCCAGCAGTGAAGGTCTGGCTGAGAACACTGAAGCTTTCTTT

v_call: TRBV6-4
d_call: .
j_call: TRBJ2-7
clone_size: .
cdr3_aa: CASSERAGVGEQYF
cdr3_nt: TGTGCCAGCAGTGAGAGGGCCGGTGTTGGAGAGCAGTACTTC

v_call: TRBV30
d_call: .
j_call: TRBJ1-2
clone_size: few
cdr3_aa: CAWSVLPGPEGYTF
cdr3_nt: TGTGCCTGGAGTGTACTCCCCGGCCCGGAGGGCTACACCTTC

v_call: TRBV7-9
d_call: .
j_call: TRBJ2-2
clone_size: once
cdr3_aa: CASSFYGPSVPGELFF
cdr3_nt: TGTGCCAGCAGCTTTTACGGTCCCTCAGTGCCCGGGGAGCTGTTTTTT

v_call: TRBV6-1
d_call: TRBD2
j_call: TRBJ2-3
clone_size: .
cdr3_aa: CASGGLAETDTQYF
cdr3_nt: TGTGCCAGCGGTGGGCTAGCGGAGACAGATACGCAGTATTTT